These 30 T cell receptor beta chains share one sample of origin, sequenced in a study of type 1 regulatory T cells. TCRdb processed the reads anew with MiXCR; each CDR3 protein has one entry. The data hold around 62,000 distinct CDR3 sequences, with approximately 64% observed a single time. These receptors' targets are unknown. The sequencing input was cultured T cells, either the whole culture or a sorted T cell fraction (not recorded which). Subset specified: Tr1-enriched cell product generated in vitro against host alloantigens. These receptors came from a human donor in good health.

This clonotype was detected only a few times. The V gene is TRBV10-3, the J gene TRBJ1-5; D not certain. This CDR3 contains 15 residues. Trimming took 2 bases from V and 0 from J, leaving 8 bases between them. Germline CDR1 reads ENHRY; CDR2 reads SYGVKD. The CDR3 nucleotides are TGTGCCATCAGTGAGGCAGCTAATAGCAATCAGCCCCAGCATTTT. It is translated as CAISEAANSNQPQHF.

The rearrangement links TRBV20-1 to TRBJ2-1; TRBD2 matches at 8 bases. The CDR3 extends over 14 amino acids. The ends lost 6 bases at V and 8 bases at J; junction bases unmatched: 12. In germline, CDR1 is DFQATT, CDR2 SNEGSKA (reference sequence). CDR3 region: CSAITGTRDHEQFF. The CDR3, as DNA: TGCAGTGCCATAACCGGGACTAGGGACCATGAGCAGTTCTTC.

This clonotype showed up just once. CDR3 DNA: TGTGCCAGCTCACCACTTCACGGACAGAACACTGAAGCTTTCTTT. Translating gives CASSPLHGQNTEAFF. This sequence joins TRBV18 and TRBJ1-1; possibly TRBD1 for D (5 bases). The germline gives CDR1 KGHSH, CDR2 LQKENI. CDR3 length: 15 amino acids. V was pared by 1 base and J by 1 base, with 10 bases between.

This clonotype was counted a few times. The CDR3 does not close with the conserved phenylalanine or tryptophan, likely indicating a read error. Because the CDR3's place on the DNA is in doubt, the DNA is left out and the CDR3 is given as listed by TCRdb. The genes are TRBV28 and TRBJ1-1; the D call TRBD1 from the table was never checked on the DNA. The CDR3 is 12 amino acids in total, end residues counted. In germline, CDR1 is MDHEN, CDR2 SYDVKM. CDR3 loop: CASSLTWGPPLL.

Judged by abundance, this clonotype is medium-sized. The chain joins TRBV28 to TRBJ2-7, with D perhaps assigned TRBD1 or TRBD2 (5 bases each). Germline V gene lookup returns CDR1 MDHEN and CDR2 SYDVKM. This CDR3 is built from 14 residues. The germline V and J ends were trimmed by 6 bases and 7 bases, with 19 bases remaining between them. The CDR3 sequence: CASRPPGPTGEQYF. In DNA form, the CDR3 reads TGTGCCAGCAGACCACCGGGGCCGACGGGGGAGCAGTACTTC.

The V call is TRBV2, the J call TRBJ1-4, with D perhaps TRBD1 (5 bases). V lost 3 bases, J lost 7 bases, and 12 bases lay in between. CDR3 size: 14 residues. Germline loops: CDR1 SNHLY, CDR2 FYNNEI. The CDR3 region is CASSDREATEKLFF. DNA for the CDR3: TGTGCCAGCAGTGACAGGGAGGCCACTGAAAAACTGTTTTTT.

The genes are TRBV20-1 and TRBJ2-5, with 12 bases lining up with TRBD2. CDR1 and CDR2 (germline): DFQATT, SNEGSKA (reference sequence). The CDR3 extends over 16 amino acids. Unmatched junction bases numbered 9, after V lost 0 bases and J lost 7 bases. The CDR3 protein is CSAREGLAGNLGTQYF. The DNA for the CDR3 is TGCAGTGCTAGAGAAGGACTAGCGGGGAACTTAGGGACCCAGTACTTC.

The chain couples TRBV5-4 to TRBJ2-5, with 10 positions matching TRBD1. The CDR3 is 15 residues long. With 4 bases clipped from V and 5 bases from J, the junction kept 8 bases outside the gene matches. Per the germline V gene, CDR1 is SGHNT and CDR2 is YYREEE (reference sequence). CDR3 loop: CASSPPWDRGETQYF. The CDR3 nucleotides read TGTGCCAGCAGCCCTCCCTGGGACAGGGGTGAGACCCAGTACTTC. Full variable domain (rest looked up from reference TRBV5-4 and TRBJ2-5): ETGVTQSPTHLIKTRGQQVTLRCSSQSGHNTVSWYQQALGQGPQFIFQYYREEENGRGNFPPRFSGLQFPNYSSELNVNALELDDSALYLCASSPPWDRGETQYFGPGTRLLVL.

V gene TRBV14 combines with J gene TRBJ1-1, with D uncertain. In germline, CDR1 is SGHDN, CDR2 FVKESK. The CDR3 is made up of 15 amino acids. Trimming took 1 base from V and 3 from J, leaving 12 bases between them. For the CDR3, the DNA is TGTGCCAGCAGCCAAGGAAGGGCGGTTGACACTGAAGCTTTCTTT. Protein product: CASSQGRAVDTEAFF.

V usage is TRBV7-6 and J usage is TRBJ2-5; D remains ambiguous. This CDR3 region has 12 residues. Trimming removed 3 bases from V and 4 bases from J, with 6 bases in between. Per the germline V gene, CDR1 is SGHVS and CDR2 is FNYEAQ. The CDR3 sequence is CASSFGIETQYF. In DNA, the CDR3 is TGTGCCAGCAGCTTTGGTATAGAGACCCAGTACTTC.

Of note for this clonotype: A much larger clone differs from this one at a single base, so this may be a read error. The chain couples TRBV27 to TRBJ2-5; D gene uncertain. Germline CDR1 and CDR2: MNHEY and SMNVEV (reference sequence). The length of the CDR3 is 12 residues. V gave up 5 bases and J gave up 9 bases, with 13 bases separating them. CDR3 protein: CASSDWGEPQYF. As DNA, the CDR3 is TGTGCCAGCAGTGACTGGGGTGAGCCCCAGTACTTC.

The V gene is TRBV7-3, the J gene TRBJ2-1, with a weak D call TRBD1 (6 bases). This CDR3 has 19 residues. The V end was cut by 3 bases, the J end by 7 bases, with 28 bases between. Germline values: CDR1 SGHTA, CDR2 FQGTGA. The CDR3 is CASSFSGSMLDSGRNEQFF. CDR3 sequence (DNA): TGTGCCAGCAGCTTTTCCGGGTCGATGTTGGACAGTGGTCGAAATGAGCAGTTCTTC.

This clonotype was found once. Germline and junction disagree at one end, which may indicate a read error. This CDR3 is CACSFGGTYEQYF. In DNA form, the CDR3 reads TGTGCCTGCAGCTTCGGGGGAACCTACGAGCAGTACTTC. This chain uses TRBV7-9 with TRBJ2-7, with D maybe TRBD2 (6 bases). This CDR3 has 13 residues. Germline loops: CDR1 SEHNR, CDR2 FQNEAQ (reference sequence).

The chain recombines TRBV5-4 with TRBJ1-1; D is undetermined. Per germline, CDR1 SGHNT and CDR2 YYREEE (reference sequence). The CDR3 is made up of 15 amino acids. The V end was cut by 4 bases, the J end by 3 bases, with 16 bases between. The CDR3 coding sequence is TGTGCCAGCAGCACCGGACCCGCCTTTGACACTGAAGCTTTCTTT. It yields the protein CASSTGPAFDTEAFF.

Written as DNA, the CDR3 is TGCAGTGCTCCTGAAGAGACCCAGTACTTC. Protein sequence: CSAPEETQYF. The rearrangement links TRBV20-1 to TRBJ2-5; D is uncertain. The CDR3 is made up of 10 amino acids. Per germline, CDR1 DFQATT and CDR2 SNEGSKA (reference sequence). The germline V and J ends were trimmed by 5 bases and 3 bases, with 4 bases remaining between them.

The V call is TRBV6-5, the J call TRBJ1-3; no clear D gene. Trimming stripped 0 bases from V and 0 bases from J, with 15 bases between. Germline lookup yields CDR1 MNHEY and CDR2 SVGAGI. The CDR3 covers 18 residues. The CDR3 DNA reads as TGTGCCAGCAGTTACTCGATCGGTCGGGCGGCCTCTGGAAACACCATATATTTT. As protein: CASSYSIGRAASGNTIYF.

Worth noting for this clonotype: One junction end does not reproduce the germline sequence, and a read error may be involved. The genes are TRBV3-1 and TRBJ2-5, with 8 bases aligning to TRBD2. Germline V gene data show CDR1 as LGHDT and CDR2 as YNNKEL (reference sequence). The CDR3 sequence is 13 residues long. The CDR3 is CASSQAGGVTQYF. The DNA for the CDR3 is TGTGCCAGCAGTCAAGCCGGGGGGGTGACCCAGTACTTC.

This clonotype was observed once. The chain combines TRBV10-3 with TRBJ1-6, with TRBD1 identical over 7 bases. The germline CDR1 and CDR2 sequences are ENHRY and SYGVKD. This CDR3 is 15 amino acids long. V lost 6 bases and J lost 7; bases outside the gene matches: 9. The CDR3 loop is CAIRDNRGANSPLHF. Written as DNA, the CDR3 is TGTGCCATCAGGGATAACAGGGGCGCCAATTCACCCCTCCACTTT.

This clonotype has a handful of counts. The rearrangement uses TRBV2 and TRBJ2-1; D ambiguous. The germline V and J ends were trimmed by 8 bases and 4 bases, with 6 bases remaining between them. The CDR3 extends over 11 amino acids. Germline values: CDR1 SNHLY, CDR2 FYNNEI. The CDR3 reads CASGRYNEQFF. The CDR3 coding sequence is TGTGCCAGCGGGCGGTACAATGAGCAGTTCTTC.

V gene TRBV7-2 combines with J gene TRBJ1-6; D is unclear. The V and J ends lost 2 bases and 0 bases respectively, with 2 bases between them. The CDR3 length is 14 residues. Germline V CDR1 and CDR2: SGHTA, FQGNSA. The CDR3 coding sequence is TGTGCCAGCAGCTTATCCTCCTATAATTCACCCCTCCACTTT. Translated, it gives CASSLSSYNSPLHF.

The chain employs TRBV6-1 and TRBJ2-5; TRBD2 agrees at 9 bases. Losses at the gene ends were 4 bases for V and 2 bases for J; bases not matched to a gene: 2. Per germline, CDR1 MNHNS and CDR2 SASEGT. This CDR3 is 14 amino acids long. The CDR3 nucleotides read TGTGCCAGCAGTGCGACTAGCGGACAAGAGACCCAGTACTTC. Translated, it gives CASSATSGQETQYF.

This chain joins TRBV9 and TRBJ2-2; 7 nucleotides line up with TRBD2. The CDR3 spans 15 residues. Germline CDR1 and CDR2: SGDLS and YYNGEE. Trimming removed 4 bases from V and 8 bases from J; junction bases left unmatched: 11. The CDR3 region is CASSPQGGVRGELFF. CDR3 in DNA: TGTGCCAGCAGCCCCCAGGGAGGGGTTAGAGGGGAGCTGTTTTTT.

The chain employs TRBV10-3 and TRBJ2-7; D gene unclear. This CDR3 is built from 15 residues. Trimming removed 0 bases at V and 6 bases at J, with 15 bases between. Germline CDR1 is ENHRY and CDR2 is SYGVKD. The CDR3 region has the DNA TGTGCCATCAGTGAGTCGGGCAGTAGTCATGTCGAGCAGTACTTC. It specifies CAISESGSSHVEQYF.

The CDR3 nucleotides read TGTGCCAGCAGCCTAGGGACTAGCCAATACGAGCAGTACTTC. Protein sequence: CASSLGTSQYEQYF. The chain uses TRBV3-1 and TRBJ2-7, with TRBD2 matching 9 bases. V shed 4 bases and J 4 bases; nucleotides not matched to a gene: 5. CDR3 length equals 14 residues. Germline lookup yields CDR1 LGHDT and CDR2 YNNKEL (reference sequence).

Comments on this clonotype: Germline is not matched at one junction end, which may reflect a read error. The chain employs TRBV7-2 and TRBJ2-1; TRBD2 aligns across 7 bases. This CDR3 spans 18 amino acids. Germline assignment: CDR1 SGHTA and CDR2 FQGNSA. CDR3 in DNA: TGTGCCAGCAGCGTAGCCCACATCCCAGCGGGACTTTACAATGAGCAGTTCTTC. This codes for CASSVAHIPAGLYNEQFF.

The rearrangement links TRBV6-6 to TRBJ2-7, with 10 bases aligning to TRBD2. Trimming took 6 bases from V and 3 from J; bases not matched to a gene: 11. Germline assignment: CDR1 MNHNY and CDR2 SVGAGI (reference sequence). This CDR3 is built from 16 residues. CDR3 nucleotides: TGTGCCAGCAGGTACGGGACTAGCGCCGCAGGCTACGAGCAGTACTTC. This encodes CASRYGTSAAGYEQYF.

The chain couples TRBV20-1 to TRBJ1-2; 7 bases agree with TRBD1. Germline V gene sequence: CDR1 DFQATT, CDR2 SNEGSKA (reference sequence). The CDR3 length is 13 residues. The J segment lost 4 bases and the V segment lost 2 bases, leaving 4 bases of the junction unmatched. The CDR3 DNA reads as TGCAGTGCTAGACCCAGGGGGATCTATGGCTACACCTTC. Protein sequence: CSARPRGIYGYTF.

V usage is TRBV7-6 and J usage is TRBJ2-7, with 15 nucleotides matching TRBD2. The germline gives CDR1 SGHVS, CDR2 FNYEAQ. J lost 1 base, V lost 4 bases, and 5 bases had no gene match. The CDR3 has 17 amino acids. CDR3 residues: CASSWTSGRVVSYEQYF. CDR3 DNA: TGTGCCAGCAGCTGGACTAGCGGGAGGGTGGTGTCCTACGAGCAGTACTTC.

This chain uses TRBV2 with TRBJ1-1; D not certain. Germline V gene sequence: CDR1 SNHLY, CDR2 FYNNEI. The CDR3 runs 13 residues. Trimming took 7 bases from V and 1 from J, leaving 10 bases between them. For the CDR3, the DNA is TGTGCCAGCACGTGGACTGAGAACACTGAAGCTTTCTTT. Amino acids: CASTWTENTEAFF.

This clonotype was observed a few times. The V call is TRBV4-1, the J call TRBJ1-3, with D uncertain. CDR1 and CDR2 from the germline V gene are MGHRA and YSYEKL. The CDR3 totals 15 residues. Trimming took 1 base from V and 0 from J, leaving 7 bases between them. The CDR3 spells CASSQAPASGNTIYF. In DNA, the CDR3 is TGCGCCAGCAGCCAAGCTCCGGCCTCTGGAAACACCATATATTTT.